This T cell receptor beta chain was sequenced for a study of blood T cells in healthy people across ages. Broader study findings: Aged donors had fewer naive CD4+ cells and lower diversity than long-lived donors.

Trimming removed 6 bases from V and 0 bases from J, with 12 bases in between. This CDR3 is built from 15 residues. Per germline, CDR1 MDHEN and CDR2 SYDVKM. Sample-barcoded 5' priming and a J-beta primer mix drove a second PCR of about 6 to 12 cycles. One entry per CDR3 protein, called by TCRdb with MiXCR from the 5' RACE reads. This table holds more than 650,000 distinct CDR3 sequences, about a fifth found once. As concerns this clonotype: Its antigen is still unknown.

Sequencing used blood. The genes are TRBV28 and TRBJ2-1; D might be TRBD2 (6 bases). This TCR came from a man in his 70s in good health. The CDR3 DNA reads TGTGCCAGCAGCACTCGGGGGAGCTCCTACAATGAGCAGTTCTTC. Residues: CASSTRGSSYNEQFF.